This TCR beta chain stems from a study of regulatory T cells in long-lasting Graves disease. Study overall: New Graves' disease cases had less than 3 months of antithyroid drugs. Notes on the study in general: Newly diagnosed disease favored TRBV20-1 and TRBJ2-1 over persistent disease.

CDR3-region Arm-PCR and iRepertoire HTBI primers produced the TCR beta libraries. TCRdb reanalysed the multiplex PCR reads using MiXCR and keeps one entry per CDR3 protein. The table records under 450,000 distinct CDR3 sequences, 12% of them present only once. V shed 0 bases and J shed 13 bases, with 10 bases lying between them. The length of the CDR3 is 13 residues. Germline V CDR1 and CDR2: LNHNV, YYDKDF (reference sequence). Time point here: newly diagnosed GD, antithyroid drugs for less than 3 months. PBMCs provided the RNA from which the TCR library was made. As concerns this clonotype: Antigen specificity is unknown.

A further study also used this sample, focusing on T cells in Graves' hyperthyroidism and ophthalmopathy. As that study records: TCR CDR3 underwent first-round RT-PCR with the HTBI primer set. Appearing also in blood were most of the thyroid clonotypes expanded above 0.001.

The genes are TRBV15 and TRBJ1-6; D perhaps matches TRBD1 (5 bases). The specimen comprised peripheral blood mononuclear cells (PBMCs), sampled at new diagnosis, from a patient treated with antithyroid drugs. The source of this sequence is a woman aged 18 to 35 with Graves disease. The CDR3 reads CATSRDLEGPLHF. The CDR3 coding sequence is TGTGCCACCAGCAGAGATTTGGAGGGGCCCCTCCACTTT.